This T cell receptor (beta chain) stems from a study of cytomegalovirus exposure and HLA in healthy donors. Regarding the study as a whole: Cytomegalovirus-associated TCR beta chains were listed, numbering 164. V- and J-gene trimming of TCR beta was linked (in a later analysis) to a missense DCLRE1C variant. The authors confirmed in vitro that a few CMV-associated chains were specific for CMV antigens.

V was shortened by 0 bases and J by 4 bases, with 6 bases between the two germline ends. The germline V gene encodes CDR1 PRHDT and CDR2 FYEKMQ (reference sequence). The CDR3 spans 13 residues. In the PCR, 60 Vbeta and 13 Jbeta primers were used. Authors' data handling: The count from a later analysis was about 80 million unique TCR beta chains, roughly 11 million of them shared. The table came from immunoSEQ multiplex PCR; TCRdb's copy has only in-frame clones and leaves some out. V and J calls and clone size are those listed in that table; D and trimming were worked out from the DNA. The specimen's table records about 75,000 clones. Notes on this clone: Its specificity is unknown.

This clonotype was obtained from a man aged 18-30 years in good health and CMV-seropositive. Sequencing input: PBMCs. The V gene is TRBV13, the J gene TRBJ2-5; D call uncertain. CDR3 loop: CASSLGTLETQYF. CDR3 DNA sequence: TGTGCCAGCAGCTTAGGAACATTAGAGACCCAGTACTTC.